Reported below is one T cell receptor beta chain. Trimming cost V 5 bases and J 3 bases; bases outside gene matches: 13. In germline, CDR1 is SQVTM, CDR2 ANQGSEA. The CDR3 spans 19 residues. This specimen comes from a study of T cell repertoires in cytomegalovirus infection. TCRdb re-called the reads with MiXCR, one entry per CDR3 protein. Of 130,000 or so distinct CDR3 sequences detected, about 6.3% appear once; the ten largest clones hold about a sixth. Specimen: PBMCs. The TCR was taken from a human donor in good health (CMV status not recorded). Some clones in this sample may be carry-over from other donors' samples. This rearrangement joins TRBV29-1 to TRBJ2-2; 15 nucleotides agree with TRBD2. In nucleotides, the CDR3 is TGCAGCGTTAAAGGCGGACTAGCGGGGGGGCCCTTCGACACCGGGGAGCTGTTTTTT. Residues: CSVKGGLAGGPFDTGELFF.